The clone carrying this T cell receptor (beta chain) was picked up one time. The antigen is unknown. This sample was taken from a study of cytomegalovirus exposure and HLA in healthy donors. Study background: Drawn from HLA-typed donors, about 85 million unique TCRs were held in an early data release.

General observations from the study: Roughly even sequencing depth across donors was the assumption behind the presence/absence analyses. Accurate prediction of most subjects' HLA-A and HLA-B alleles from TCR beta sequences was reported. For most TCR beta V segments, an earlier analysis put the productive rate at about 87% or about 30% of the time.

CDR3 length: 15 amino acids. Looked up from germline, CDR1 is LNHDA and CDR2 is SQIVND (reference sequence). V lost 1 base to trimming and J lost 6 bases; unmatched junction nucleotides: 5. PCR used 60 Vbeta primers and 13 Jbeta primers. The table came from immunoSEQ multiplex PCR; TCRdb's copy has only in-frame clones and leaves some out. The data show approximately 170,000 clones, with 85% seen just once and 1% held by the top ten. The chain employs TRBV19 and TRBJ2-3, with 9 bases fitting TRBD1. The sequence was collected from a boy younger than 10 in good health and CMV-seronegative. Sequenced sample: PBMCs. The CDR3, as DNA: TGTGCCAGTAGTATAGTACAGGGGGCGCATGATACGCAGTATTTT. Amino acid sequence: CASSIVQGAHDTQYF.